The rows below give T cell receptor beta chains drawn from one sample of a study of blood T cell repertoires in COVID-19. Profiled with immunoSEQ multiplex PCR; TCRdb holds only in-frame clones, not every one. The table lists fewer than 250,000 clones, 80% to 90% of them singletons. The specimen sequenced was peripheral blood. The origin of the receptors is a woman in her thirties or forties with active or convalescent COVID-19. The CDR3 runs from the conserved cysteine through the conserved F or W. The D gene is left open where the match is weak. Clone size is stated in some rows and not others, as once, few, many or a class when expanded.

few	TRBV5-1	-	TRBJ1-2	CASSPSSGQTNYGYTF	TGCGCCAGCAGCCCAAGCAGCGGACAGACTAACTATGGCTACACCTTC
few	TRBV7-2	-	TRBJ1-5	CASSHRGSNQPQHF	TGTGCCAGCAGCCATCGGGGGAGCAATCAGCCCCAGCATTTT
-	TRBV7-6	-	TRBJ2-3	CASSFEGLRAGRRTDTQYF	TGTGCCAGCAGCTTTGAGGGCTTGAGGGCGGGGCGGAGAACAGATACGCAGTATTTT
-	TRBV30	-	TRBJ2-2	CAWIRGTNTGELFF	TGTGCCTGGATCAGGGGCACGAACACCGGGGAGCTGTTTTTT
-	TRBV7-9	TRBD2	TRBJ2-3	CASSPASGSSTDTQYF	TGTGCCAGCAGCCCAGCTAGCGGGTCTAGCACAGATACGCAGTATTTT
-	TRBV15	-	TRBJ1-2	CATSLDDRVHGYTF	TGTGCCACCAGCCTAGACGACAGAGTCCATGGCTACACCTTC
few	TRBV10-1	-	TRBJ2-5	CASSETQAIETQYF	TGCGCCAGCAGTGAGACACAGGCGATCGAGACCCAGTACTTC
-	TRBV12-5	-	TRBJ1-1	CASGNPDRNTEAFF	TGTGCTAGTGGTAATCCCGACAGGAACACTGAAGCTTTCTTT
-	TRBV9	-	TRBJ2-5	CASSVSTGETQYF	TGTGCCAGCAGCGTCTCCACCGGAGAGACCCAGTACTTC
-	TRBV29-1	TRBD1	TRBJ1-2	CSVARTGFAGYTF	TGCAGCGTTGCGAGGACAGGGTTCGCTGGCTACACCTTC
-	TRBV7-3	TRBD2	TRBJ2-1	CASSLTLRTSGYNEQFF	TGTGCCAGCAGCTTAACCCTCAGGACTAGCGGGTACAATGAGCAGTTCTTC
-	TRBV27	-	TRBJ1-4	CASSSKYRERWEKLFF	TGTGCCAGCAGTTCTAAATACAGGGAACGGTGGGAAAAACTGTTTTTT
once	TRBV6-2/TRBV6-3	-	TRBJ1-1	CASSYGEGWFTEAFF	TGTGCCAGCAGTTACGGCGAGGGTTGGTTCACTGAAGCTTTCTTT
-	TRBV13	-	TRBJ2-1	CASSPTGKAGNEQFF	TGTGCCAGCAGCCCTACAGGGAAAGCGGGGAATGAGCAGTTCTTC
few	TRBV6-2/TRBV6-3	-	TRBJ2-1	CASSDRDLEDEQFF	TGTGCCAGCAGTGACCGGGACTTGGAGGATGAGCAGTTCTTC
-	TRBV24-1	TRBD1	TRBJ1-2	CATSDPTGGDYGYTF	TGTGCCACCAGTGATCCGACAGGGGGCGACTATGGCTACACCTTC
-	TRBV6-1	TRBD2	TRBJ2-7	CASSEQTSRRNLAYEQYF	TGTGCCAGCAGTGAACAGACTAGCCGGCGGAATCTGGCCTACGAGCAGTACTTC
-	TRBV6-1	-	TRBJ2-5	CASSGQSQETQYF	TGTGCCAGCAGCGGACAGTCCCAAGAGACCCAGTACTTC
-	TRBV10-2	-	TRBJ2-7	CASSELAPAYEQYF	TGCGCCAGCAGTGAATTAGCGCCTGCCTACGAGCAGTACTTC
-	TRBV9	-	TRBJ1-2	CASSVGWGVTYGYTF	TGTGCCAGCAGCGTAGGGTGGGGGGTTACCTATGGCTACACCTTC
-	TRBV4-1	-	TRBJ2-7	CASSQIGGYEQYF	TGCGCCAGCAGCCAAATAGGGGGCTACGAGCAGTACTTC
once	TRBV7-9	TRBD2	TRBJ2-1	CASSLRSSGGHNEQFF	TGTGCCAGCAGCTTACGGTCCAGCGGGGGGCACAATGAGCAGTTCTTC
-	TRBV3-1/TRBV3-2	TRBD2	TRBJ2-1	CASSPIGRELGNEQFF	TGTGCCAGCAGCCCAATTGGGCGGGAGCTCGGAAATGAGCAGTTCTTC
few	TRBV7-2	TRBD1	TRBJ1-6	CASSWTGYNSPLHF	TGTGCCAGCAGCTGGACAGGATATAATTCACCCCTCCACTTT
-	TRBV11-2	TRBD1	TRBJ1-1	CASSFPLTGANQNTEAFF	TGTGCCAGCAGCTTTCCCCTTACAGGGGCGAACCAGAACACTGAAGCTTTCTTT
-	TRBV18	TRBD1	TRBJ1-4	CASSPQTGGSEKLFF	TGTGCCAGCTCACCACAGACAGGGGGGAGTGAAAAACTGTTTTTT
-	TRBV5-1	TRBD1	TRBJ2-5	CASSAPGTGELETQYF	TGCGCCAGCAGCGCTCCCGGGACAGGGGAGTTGGAGACCCAGTACTTC
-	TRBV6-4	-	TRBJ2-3	CASSDGSTDTQYF	TGTGCCAGCAGTGATGGCAGCACAGATACGCAGTATTTT
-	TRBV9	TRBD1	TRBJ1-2	CASSPSDRDGSYYGYTF	TGTGCCAGCAGCCCCTCCGACAGGGATGGGAGTTACTATGGCTACACCTTC
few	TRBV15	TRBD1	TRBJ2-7	CATSRDPPGGSYEQYF	TGTGCCACCAGCAGAGATCCACCAGGGGGCTCCTACGAGCAGTACTTC
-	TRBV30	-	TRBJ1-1	CAGHANTEAFF	TGTGCCGGACATGCGAACACTGAAGCTTTCTTT
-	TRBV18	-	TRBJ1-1	CASSAKKDFAAFF	TGTGCCAGCTCAGCCAAGAAGGACTTCGCAGCTTTCTTT
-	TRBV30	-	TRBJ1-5	CAWSYGGYSNQPQHF	TGTGCCTGGAGTTACGGGGGGTATAGCAATCAGCCCCAGCATTTT
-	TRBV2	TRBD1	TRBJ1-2	CASRGDSTSYGYTF	TGTGCCAGCAGGGGGGACAGTACTTCCTATGGCTACACCTTC
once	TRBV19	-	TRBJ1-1	CASSLGAGYPEAFF	TGTGCCAGTAGTTTAGGGGCAGGCTACCCCGAAGCTTTCTTT
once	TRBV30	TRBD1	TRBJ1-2	CAWSVLGQEGYTF	TGTGCCTGGAGTGTACTGGGACAGGAAGGCTACACCTTC
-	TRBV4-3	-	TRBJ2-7	CASSQGLGGAQNEQYF	TGCGCCAGCAGCCAAGGTCTTGGGGGGGCGCAGAACGAGCAGTACTTC
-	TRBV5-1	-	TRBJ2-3	CASSPFPEDTQYF	TGCGCCAGCAGCCCCTTTCCGGAGGATACGCAGTATTTT
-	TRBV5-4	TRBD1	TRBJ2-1	CASSLVSGQGAEQFF	TGTGCCAGCAGCTTGGTTTCGGGACAGGGCGCTGAGCAGTTCTTC
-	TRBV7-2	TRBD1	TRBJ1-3	CASSLEGQGISGNTIYF	TGTGCCAGCAGCTTAGAGGGACAGGGGATCTCTGGAAACACCATATATTTT
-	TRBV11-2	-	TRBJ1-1	CASSLYTRGNTEAFF	TGTGCCAGCAGCTTATATACTCGCGGGAACACTGAAGCTTTCTTT
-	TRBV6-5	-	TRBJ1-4	CASTDTGQSNEKLFF	TGTGCCAGCACCGACACAGGACAGTCTAATGAAAAACTGTTTTTT
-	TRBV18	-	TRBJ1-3	CASSPPNRASGNTIYF	TGTGCCAGCTCACCACCGAACAGAGCCTCTGGAAACACCATATATTTT
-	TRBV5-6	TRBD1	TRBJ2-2	CASSFGPGQGATGELFF	TGTGCCAGCAGCTTCGGTCCGGGACAGGGGGCCACCGGGGAGCTGTTTTTT
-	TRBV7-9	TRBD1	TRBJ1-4	CASSRPGQGSEKLFF	TGTGCCAGCAGCAGACCGGGACAGGGGTCTGAAAAACTGTTTTTT
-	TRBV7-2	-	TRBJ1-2	CASSLNRYGYTF	TGTGCCAGCAGCCTTAACAGATATGGCTACACCTTC
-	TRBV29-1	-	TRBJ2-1	CSVVSGVGNEQFF	TGCAGCGTTGTGTCGGGGGTAGGTAATGAGCAGTTCTTC
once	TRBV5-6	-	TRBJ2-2	CASSLVSGNTGELFF	TGTGCCAGCAGCTTGGTTTCGGGTAACACCGGGGAGCTGTTTTTT
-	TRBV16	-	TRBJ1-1	CASSQSRGKDTEAFF	TGTGCCAGCAGCCAGAGCAGGGGTAAGGACACTGAAGCTTTCTTT
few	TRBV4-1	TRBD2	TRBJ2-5	CASSQELAGLAGEETQYF	TGCGCCAGCAGCCAAGAACTGGCCGGACTAGCGGGAGAGGAGACCCAGTACTTC
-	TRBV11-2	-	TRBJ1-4	CASSREGGMEKLFF	TGTGCCAGCAGCCGCGAAGGGGGAATGGAAAAACTGTTTTTT
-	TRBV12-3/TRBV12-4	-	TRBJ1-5	CASTQGSRQPQHF	TGTGCCAGCACTCAGGGTTCTCGGCAGCCCCAGCATTTT
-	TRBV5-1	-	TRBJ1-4	CASSLEGARREKLFF	TGCGCCAGCAGCTTGGAAGGGGCGCGGCGGGAAAAACTGTTTTTT
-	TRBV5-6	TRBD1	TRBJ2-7	CASSSRTGGYYEQYF	TGTGCCAGCAGCTCCCGGACAGGGGGGTACTACGAGCAGTACTTC
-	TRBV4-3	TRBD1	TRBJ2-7	CASSQETGREQYF	TGCGCCAGCAGCCAAGAGACAGGGCGCGAGCAGTACTTC
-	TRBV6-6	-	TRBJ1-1	CASSPVLQGGDTEAFF	TGTGCCAGCAGTCCGGTCTTACAGGGTGGGGACACTGAAGCTTTCTTT
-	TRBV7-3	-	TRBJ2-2	CASSFQGISTGELFF	TGTGCCAGCAGCTTCCAGGGTATATCGACCGGGGAGCTGTTTTTT
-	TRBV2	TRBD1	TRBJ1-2	CASDPGQPNYGYTF	TGTGCCAGCGATCCGGGACAGCCTAACTATGGCTACACCTTC
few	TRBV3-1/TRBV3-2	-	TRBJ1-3	CASSQDAGNTIYF	TGTGCCAGCAGCCAAGATGCTGGCAACACCATATATTTT